The next 24 T cell receptor beta chains were all read from a single sample in a study of PD-L1 blockade in urothelial cancer. Time point of the sample: peripheral blood 6 weeks after treatment start. The data were produced by immunoSEQ multiplex PCR, yet TCRdb's version contains in-frame clones alone and is incomplete. This sample has about 90,000 clones; around four fifths occur once, and the top ten carry under 10%. The sequences come from PBMCs, collected around atezolizumab (anti-PD-L1) treatment. These receptors originate from an older man with urothelial cancer.

The chain recombines TRBV4-1 with TRBJ2-5; D might be TRBD1 (5 bases). The V and J ends lost 4 bases and 5 bases respectively, with 11 bases between them. Germline CDR1 is MGHRA and CDR2 is YSYEKL. CDR3 length equals 13 residues. The CDR3 sequence is CASSRQGTETQYF. CDR3 in DNA: TGCGCCAGCAGCCGCCAGGGAACCGAGACCCAGTACTTC.

J is TRBJ1-2 and V is TRBV28, with TRBD1 matching over 8 bases. V lost 5 bases to trimming and J lost 1 base; unmatched junction nucleotides: 6. This CDR3 comprises 15 residues. Per germline, CDR1 MDHEN and CDR2 SYDVKM. The CDR3 bases are TGTGCCAGCAGTACGCCCGACAGGGGTAACTATGGCTACACCTTC. Encoded protein: CASSTPDRGNYGYTF.

The V call is TRBV7-9, the J call TRBJ2-2; TRBD2 matches 7 bases. Looked up from germline, CDR1 is SEHNR and CDR2 is FQNEAQ (reference sequence). The V segment lost 5 bases and the J segment 7 bases; nucleotides outside the gene matches: 7. There are 14 residues in the CDR3. CDR3 loop: CASSQGLGGGELFF. The CDR3 nucleotides are TGTGCCAGCAGCCAAGGACTAGGTGGCGGGGAGCTGTTTTTT.

This clone has a single count. The rearrangement uses TRBV7-3 and TRBJ2-3; 13 positions agree with TRBD2. The CDR3 sequence is 15 residues long. The germline gives CDR1 SGHTA, CDR2 FQGTGA. Germline trimming cut 5 bases from V and 4 bases from J; bases unmatched to any gene: 3. For the CDR3, the DNA is TGTGCCAGCAGCCGCGGACTAGCGGGAGCAGATACGCAGTATTTT. The encoded protein is CASSRGLAGADTQYF.

V is TRBV28 and J is TRBJ2-2, with 7 bases aligning to TRBD1. The CDR3 length is 16 residues. Per germline, CDR1 MDHEN and CDR2 SYDVKM. J gave up 0 bases and V 6 bases, and 7 bases lay outside the gene matches. The CDR3 spells CASSPPGQTNTGELFF. The CDR3 DNA reads TGTGCCAGCAGCCCTCCGGGACAGACGAACACCGGGGAGCTGTTTTTT.

This chain uses TRBV5-1 with TRBJ2-1; 11 nucleotides align to TRBD2. CDR3 length: 15 residues. The germline CDR1 and CDR2 sequences are SGHRS and YFSETQ. J was trimmed by 4 bases and V by 4 bases; bases with no gene match: 4. The CDR3 DNA reads as TGCGCCAGCAGCAGGATAGCGGGAGGGTACAATGAGCAGTTCTTC. Translating it yields CASSRIAGGYNEQFF.

The chain couples TRBV6-5 to TRBJ2-2; no reliable D call. The CDR3 has 14 amino acids. In germline, CDR1 is MNHEY, CDR2 SVGAGI. V gave up 4 bases and J gave up 6 bases, with 12 bases separating them. This chain's CDR3 is CASSLDNLPGELFF. Written as DNA, the CDR3 is TGTGCCAGCAGTTTAGACAATCTACCCGGGGAGCTGTTTTTT.

This chain connects TRBV18 to TRBJ2-5; 8 bases align to TRBD2. The CDR3 runs 17 residues. Looked up from germline, CDR1 is KGHSH and CDR2 is LQKENI. Trimming at V came to 4 bases and at J to 5 bases, leaving 15 bases not matched to a gene. CDR3 residues: CASSRSRREEARETQYF. CDR3 in DNA: TGTGCCAGCTCACGATCGCGGCGGGAGGAGGCTCGGGAGACCCAGTACTTC. Combining the CDR3 with reference TRBV18 and TRBJ2-5 gives the whole variable domain NAGVMQNPRHLVRRRGQEARLRCSPMKGHSHVYWYRQLPEEGLKFMVYLQKENIIDESGMPKERFSAEFPKEGPSILRIQQVVRGDSAAYFCASSRSRREEARETQYFGPGTRLLVL.

This chain connects TRBV10-1 to TRBJ2-3; D possibly corresponds to TRBD2 (6 bases). The germline V gene encodes CDR1 WNHNN and CDR2 SYGVQD (reference sequence). This CDR3 comprises 14 residues. V lost 6 bases to trimming and J lost 4 bases, with 14 bases between them. The CDR3 sequence: CASSRDSSSDTQYF. CDR3 DNA sequence: TGCGCCAGCAGCCGGGACTCTTCTTCAGATACGCAGTATTTT.

The V call is TRBV19, the J call TRBJ1-1; D is perhaps TRBD1 (6 bases). Per germline, CDR1 LNHDA and CDR2 SQIVND (reference sequence). The V end lost 6 bases, the J end lost 4 bases, and 9 bases lay between the germline ends. The CDR3 has 12 residues. The CDR3 bases are TGTGCCAGTAGGGGAGGGGGCACTGAAGCTTTCTTT. Its translation: CASRGGGTEAFF.

The chain couples TRBV5-1 to TRBJ2-7, with 7 bases aligning to TRBD1. With 4 bases clipped from V and 0 bases from J, the junction kept 10 bases outside the gene matches. This CDR3 has 16 amino acids. Germline lookup yields CDR1 SGHRS and CDR2 YFSETQ. The CDR3 DNA is TGCGCCAGCAGCCTCTTCCGACAGGGTCTCTCCTACGAGCAGTACTTC. Its translation is CASSLFRQGLSYEQYF.

The chain couples TRBV7-3 to TRBJ2-1, with TRBD1 as a possible D gene (6 bases). CDR3 length: 13 amino acids. Germline loops: CDR1 SGHTA, CDR2 FQGTGA. Trimming removed 5 bases at V and 5 bases at J, with 10 bases between. CDR3 DNA sequence: TGTGCCAGCAGCCTAGGGGACAACAATGAGCAGTTCTTC. Its protein product is CASSLGDNNEQFF.

The V gene is TRBV5-1, the J gene TRBJ2-7; 9 nucleotides line up with TRBD2. The CDR3 loop spans 14 amino acids. J was trimmed by 1 base and V by 4 bases; bases with no gene match: 3. Germline V gene lookup returns CDR1 SGHRS and CDR2 YFSETQ. In DNA form, the CDR3 reads TGCGCCAGCAGCAGCAGCGGGGGGTCCTACGAGCAGTACTTC. The encoded protein is CASSSSGGSYEQYF.

The rearrangement joins TRBV15 to TRBJ2-3; tentative D call: TRBD2 (5 bases). Trimming took 1 base from V and 0 from J, leaving 8 bases between them. Germline CDR1 LNHNV, CDR2 YYDKDF (reference sequence). The CDR3 runs 15 residues. Written as DNA, the CDR3 is TGTGCCACCAGCAGAGGCCGAGGGAGCACAGATACGCAGTATTTT. Protein product: CATSRGRGSTDTQYF.

The chain uses TRBV7-2 and TRBJ1-2; possibly TRBD1 for D (5 bases). The V gene's germline CDR1 is SGHTA and CDR2 FQGNSA. Trimming took 3 bases from V and 4 from J, leaving 18 bases between them. The length of the CDR3 is 16 residues. The CDR3 DNA reads TGTGCCAGCAGCTTGGGAGGGGTCGGGGCAGCCTATGGCTACACCTTC. Encoded protein: CASSLGGVGAAYGYTF.

J is TRBJ1-3 and V is TRBV19; D is undetermined. The CDR3 loop spans 14 amino acids. Looked up from germline, CDR1 is LNHDA and CDR2 is SQIVND (reference sequence). The V end was cut by 2 bases, the J end by 0 bases, with 5 bases between. The CDR3 sequence: CASSITYSGNTIYF. CDR3 DNA sequence: TGTGCCAGTAGTATAACATACTCTGGAAACACCATATATTTT. Full variable domain (rest looked up from reference TRBV19 and TRBJ1-3): DGGITQSPKYLFRKEGQNVTLSCEQNLNHDAMYWYRQDPGQGLRLIYYSQIVNDFQKGDIAEGYSVSREKKESFPLTVTSAQKNPTAFYLCASSITYSGNTIYFGEGSWLTVV.

The chain combines TRBV6-6 with TRBJ1-2, with TRBD1 matching 9 bases. Germline values: CDR1 MNHNY, CDR2 SVGAGI (reference sequence). The CDR3 runs to 13 residues. With 7 bases clipped from V and 5 bases from J, the junction kept 5 bases outside the gene matches. The CDR3 loop reads CASTTGTGYGYTF. CDR3 DNA: TGTGCCAGCACCACAGGGACAGGGTATGGCTACACCTTC.

The V call is TRBV5-1, the J call TRBJ2-5; 7 nucleotides agree with TRBD1. J was trimmed by 5 bases and V by 3 bases; bases with no gene match: 4. The length of the CDR3 is 13 residues. Germline assignment: CDR1 SGHRS and CDR2 YFSETQ. CDR3 loop: CASSWDSRETQYF. CDR3 in DNA: TGCGCCAGCAGCTGGGACAGTCGGGAGACCCAGTACTTC.

To note about this clone: A much larger clone lies a single base off, so this may be a read error. The rearrangement links TRBV6-5 to TRBJ1-1; D possibly corresponds to TRBD1 (6 bases). CDR3 length equals 13 residues. The germline V and J ends were trimmed by 6 bases and 1 base, with 9 bases remaining between them. Germline values: CDR1 MNHEY, CDR2 SVGAGI. For the CDR3, the DNA is TGTGCCAGCAGCAAGACAGGGAACACTGAAGCTTTCTTT. This translates into CASSKTGNTEAFF.

This sequence joins TRBV19 and TRBJ1-2, with TRBD1 identical over 9 bases. V dropped 4 bases and J dropped 8; count of bases not matched to a gene: 17. Germline-derived CDR1 and CDR2 are LNHDA and SQIVND (reference sequence). This CDR3 contains 17 residues. The CDR3 DNA reads as TGTGCCAGTAGTAATGCCGGTCGGGGACAGGGTGTGGACGGCTACACCTTC. Its protein product is CASSNAGRGQGVDGYTF.

This chain uses TRBV5-6 with TRBJ1-2; the D is unclear. The CDR3 is 14 amino acids. Germline V CDR1 and CDR2: SGHDT, YYEEEE. The V end was cut by 0 bases, the J end by 4 bases, with 10 bases between. CDR3 nucleotide sequence: TGTGCCAGCAGCTTGGCCGGAGGGAGCTATGGCTACACCTTC. As protein: CASSLAGGSYGYTF.

The chain carries TRBV14 and TRBJ2-5; TRBD2 might be the D (6 bases). From germline, CDR1 is SGHDN and CDR2 FVKESK. V lost 0 bases to trimming and J lost 5 bases, with 22 bases between them. The CDR3 sequence is 18 residues long. The CDR3 spells CASSQDYIRLGRGETQYF. As DNA, the CDR3 is TGTGCCAGCAGCCAAGATTACATACGACTAGGTCGTGGGGAGACCCAGTACTTC.

The chain recombines TRBV7-3 with TRBJ2-3; 13 bases agree with TRBD2. CDR1 and CDR2 (germline): SGHTA, FQGTGA. Trimming cost V 2 bases and J 8 bases; bases outside gene matches: 4. The length of the CDR3 is 15 residues. The CDR3 reads CASSLSGTSGATQYF. CDR3 DNA sequence: TGTGCCAGCAGCTTATCTGGGACTAGCGGGGCTACGCAGTATTTT.

The chain recombines TRBV15 with TRBJ1-4; D not resolved. The CDR3 covers 14 residues. CDR1 is LNHNV and CDR2 is YYDKDF in the germline V gene (reference sequence). Trimming took off 0 bases at V and 3 bases at J, with 5 bases between the two ends. CDR3 protein: CATSREAANEKLFF. The CDR3 DNA reads TGTGCCACCAGCAGAGAGGCAGCTAATGAAAAACTGTTTTTT. The entire variable domain, with the rest obtained from reference TRBV15 and TRBJ1-4, is as follows: DAMVIQNPRYQVTQFGKPVTLSCSQTLNHNVMYWYQQKSSQAPKLLFHYYDKDFNNEADTPDNFQSRRPNTSFCFLDIRSPGLGDTAMYLCATSREAANEKLFFGSGTQLSVL.